Listed here are 28 T cell receptor beta chains from one sample, sequenced in a study of cytomegalovirus exposure and HLA in healthy donors. The PCR ran on 60 Vbeta and 13 Jbeta primers. The method was immunoSEQ multiplex PCR; TCRdb's version includes in-frame clones alone and lacks a portion of them. The repertoire holds around 120,000 clones, with under 90% as singletons. Sequencing was carried out using PBMCs. The receptor source for this set is a female donor in good health and CMV-seropositive.

The chain carries TRBV27 and TRBJ1-6; possibly TRBD1 for D (5 bases). The CDR3 spans 13 residues. Trimming pared 7 bases from V and 6 bases from J, leaving 10 bases between. The germline V gene has CDR1 MNHEY and CDR2 SMNVEV (reference sequence). CDR3 residues: CASTGGRNSPLHF. The CDR3 DNA sequence: TGTGCCAGCACGGGGGGTCGTAATTCACCCCTCCACTTT.

The V gene is TRBV19, the J gene TRBJ1-2; D may be TRBD1 (6 bases). The CDR3 totals 13 residues. V was shortened by 10 bases and J by 4 bases, with 16 bases between the two germline ends. Germline loops: CDR1 LNHDA, CDR2 SQIVND (reference sequence). CDR3 coding DNA: TGTGCCACCCTCAGGGGTACCCCCTATGGCTACACCTTC. It specifies CATLRGTPYGYTF.

The J gene is TRBJ1-1, the V gene TRBV29-1; a weak D match, TRBD1 (6 bases). From germline, CDR1 is SQVTM and CDR2 ANQGSEA. V was pared by 7 bases and J by 1 base, with 13 bases between. The CDR3 contains 13 residues. CDR3 nucleotides: TGCAGCGCCCGGACAGACCAGAACACTGAAGCTTTCTTT. Protein product: CSARTDQNTEAFF. The full variable domain, completed using reference TRBV29-1 and TRBJ1-1, is SAVISQKPSRDICQRGTSLTIQCQVDSQVTMMFWYRQQPGQSLTLIATANQGSEATYESGFVIDKFPISRPNLTFSTLTVSNMSPEDSSIYLCSARTDQNTEAFFGQGTRLTVV.

The chain employs TRBV5-1 and TRBJ2-1; 7 nucleotides line up with TRBD1. Trimming at V came to 0 bases and at J to 4 bases, leaving 4 bases not matched to a gene. The V gene's germline CDR1 is SGHRS and CDR2 YFSETQ. This CDR3 contains 15 residues. CDR3 in amino acids: CASSLARTGYNEQFF. CDR3 DNA: TGCGCCAGCAGCTTGGCCCGGACAGGATACAATGAGCAGTTCTTC.

The chain couples TRBV29-1 to TRBJ1-1, with 7 bases matching TRBD1. The germline V gene encodes CDR1 SQVTM and CDR2 ANQGSEA. The ends lost 0 bases at V and 7 bases at J; junction bases unmatched: 14. This CDR3 is 16 amino acids long. The CDR3 is CSVEDRGGGGLVEAFF. The CDR3, as DNA: TGCAGCGTTGAAGATCGGGGGGGAGGGGGCTTGGTTGAAGCTTTCTTT. The full variable domain, its missing parts supplied by reference TRBV29-1 and TRBJ1-1, is SAVISQKPSRDICQRGTSLTIQCQVDSQVTMMFWYRQQPGQSLTLIATANQGSEATYESGFVIDKFPISRPNLTFSTLTVSNMSPEDSSIYLCSVEDRGGGGLVEAFFGQGTRLTVV.

The J gene is TRBJ1-2, the V gene TRBV2; TRBD1 might be the D (5 bases). The CDR3 has 15 residues. V gave up 3 bases and J gave up 2 bases, with 13 bases separating them. Germline CDR1 reads SNHLY; CDR2 reads FYNNEI. The CDR3 region has the DNA TGTGCCAGCAGTGAGGGTAGGGGCAGCAACTATGGCTACACCTTC. Translation: CASSEGRGSNYGYTF.

V is TRBV18 and J is TRBJ1-2; 11 bases are shared with TRBD1. The germline gives CDR1 KGHSH, CDR2 LQKENI. The CDR3 is 14 residues long. Unmatched junction bases numbered 4, after V lost 3 bases and J lost 7 bases. CDR3 DNA: TGTGCCAGCTCACCGGGACAGGGGGTTGTTGGCTACACCTTC. Translation gives CASSPGQGVVGYTF.

This chain joins TRBV6-1 and TRBJ1-4; D unresolved. The V gene lost 9 bases and the J gene lost 1 base, with 9 bases spanning the gap. The V gene's germline CDR1 is MNHNS and CDR2 SASEGT. The CDR3 extends over 13 amino acids. CDR3 nucleotides: TGTGCCAGTATCAGTGAAACTAATGAAAAACTGTTTTTT. The encoded protein is CASISETNEKLFF.

The CDR3 region has the DNA TGTGCCATCAGTGCGGGGGGCGGCAATCAGCCCCAGCATTTT. Residues: CAISAGGGNQPQHF. J is TRBJ1-5 and V is TRBV10-3, with a weak D call TRBD1 (6 bases). CDR3 length: 14 amino acids. Germline values: CDR1 ENHRY, CDR2 SYGVKD. Trimming removed 4 bases at V and 2 bases at J, with 9 bases between.

This clone was observed a single time. The rearrangement uses TRBV5-8 and TRBJ2-3; the D gene is possibly TRBD1 (6 bases). From germline, CDR1 is SGHTS and CDR2 YDEGEE. Trimming removed 0 bases from V and 0 bases from J, with 14 bases in between. The CDR3 loop spans 17 amino acids. The CDR3 coding sequence is TGTGCCAGCAGCTTGGCCGGACAGTCAACTAGCACAGATACGCAGTATTTT. Its protein product is CASSLAGQSTSTDTQYF.

This rearrangement joins TRBV2 to TRBJ1-5; D is possibly TRBD1 (5 bases). This CDR3 has 14 amino acids. From germline, CDR1 is SNHLY and CDR2 FYNNEI. Trimming took 6 bases from V and 3 from J, leaving 12 bases between them. The CDR3 bases are TGTGCCAGCAGCCGCAGGGAATTCAATCAGCCCCAGCATTTT. Its translation is CASSRREFNQPQHF.

V usage is TRBV28 and J usage is TRBJ2-7, with D maybe TRBD2 (5 bases). Deletions cut 2 bases from V and 4 bases from J, with 9 bases between. CDR1 and CDR2 (germline): MDHEN, SYDVKM. CDR3 length equals 13 residues. CDR3 residues: CASSLGLFYEQYF. The CDR3 coding sequence is TGTGCCAGCAGTTTAGGACTTTTTTACGAGCAGTACTTC.

The chain has TRBV6-4 and TRBJ1-6; the match to TRBD1 covers 7 bases. V lost 6 bases, J lost 3 bases, and 2 bases stayed unmatched. The CDR3 is made up of 14 amino acids. CDR1 is MRHNA and CDR2 is SNTAGT in the germline V gene. DNA of the CDR3: TGTGCCAGCAGAGGGGACAGCTATAATTCACCCCTCCACTTT. Translating it yields CASRGDSYNSPLHF.

This clone came up once. The chain recombines TRBV6-1 with TRBJ1-1; D may be TRBD1 (6 bases). V lost 7 bases to trimming and J lost 3 bases, with 18 bases between them. This CDR3 contains 15 residues. Germline V gives CDR1 MNHNS, CDR2 SASEGT. Here the CDR3 reads CASMLGGLGDTEAFF. The CDR3 DNA reads TGTGCCAGCATGTTGGGGGGGCTGGGGGACACTGAAGCTTTCTTT.

In this sample, this clone turned up a few times. This chain uses TRBV6-5 with TRBJ1-2; maybe TRBD1 (5 bases). From germline, CDR1 is MNHEY and CDR2 SVGAGI. Trimming took off 5 bases at V and 2 bases at J, with 12 bases between the two ends. The CDR3 is 14 residues long. The CDR3 DNA sequence: TGTGCCAGCAGTGAAGGGGTGATGAACTATGGCTACACCTTC. Protein product: CASSEGVMNYGYTF.

Note on this clone: The junction and the germline gene differ at one end; a read error may be behind it. Within the sample, other DNA sequences also encode this same CDR3. V and J are TRBV2 and TRBJ2-7, with D unclear. The CDR3 is 12 residues long. The germline V gene has CDR1 SNHLY and CDR2 FYNNEI. The CDR3 sequence: CASSDAVALTNF. In DNA, the CDR3 is TGTGCCAGCAGTGATGCGGTGGCCTTAACAAACTTC.

J is TRBJ2-5 and V is TRBV30, with D perhaps TRBD1 (5 bases). The CDR3 is made up of 14 amino acids. Trimming left V 3 bases short and J 4 bases short, with 15 bases between. Per germline, CDR1 GTSNPN and CDR2 SVGIG (reference sequence). CDR3 protein: CAWRDRRAAETQYF. CDR3 coding DNA: TGTGCCTGGAGAGACAGACGAGCCGCAGAGACCCAGTACTTC. Full variable domain (outside the CDR3, taken from reference TRBV30 and TRBJ2-5): SQTIHQWPATLVQPVGSPLSLECTVEGTSNPNLYWYRQAAGRGLQLLFYSVGIGQISSEVPQNLSASRPQDRQFILSSKKLLLSDSGFYLCAWRDRRAAETQYFGPGTRLLVL.

V and J are TRBV2 and TRBJ2-7; TRBD1 might be the D (6 bases). The V end was cut by 5 bases, the J end by 6 bases, with 11 bases between. There are 12 residues in the CDR3. Germline values: CDR1 SNHLY, CDR2 FYNNEI. This CDR3 reads CASSLDRLEQYF. The CDR3 DNA follows: TGTGCCAGCAGTTTGGACAGACTCGAGCAGTACTTC.

The rearrangement joins TRBV2 to TRBJ1-1; no definite D call. Germline V lookup: CDR1 SNHLY, CDR2 FYNNEI. V was trimmed by 2 bases and J by 2 bases, leaving 9 bases between them. The CDR3 is 14 amino acids. This chain's CDR3 is CASSEMGSNTEAFF. The DNA for the CDR3 is TGTGCCAGCAGTGAAATGGGCAGCAACACTGAAGCTTTCTTT.

V usage is TRBV5-1 and J usage is TRBJ2-5; 15 bases agree with TRBD2. Germline V CDR1 and CDR2: SGHRS, YFSETQ. The ends lost 4 bases at V and 2 bases at J; junction bases unmatched: 3. The CDR3 length is 16 residues. In DNA form, the CDR3 reads TGCGCCAGCAGCGCCGGGACTAGCGGGGGGCAAGAGACCCAGTACTTC. Its translation is CASSAGTSGGQETQYF.

V and J are TRBV18 and TRBJ1-6; weak D call: TRBD1 (5 bases). Germline CDR1 KGHSH, CDR2 LQKENI. CDR3 length: 15 residues. With 1 base removed from V and 7 bases from J, the gap between germline ends came to 11 bases. The CDR3 DNA reads TGTGCCAGCTCACCACAAGGGGCCGGCAATTCACCCCTCCACTTT. Its protein is CASSPQGAGNSPLHF.

The J gene is TRBJ1-4, the V gene TRBV5-5; TRBD1 agrees at 7 bases. CDR3 length: 14 residues. Germline CDR1 SGHKS, CDR2 YYEKEE (reference sequence). The junction had 6 bases not matched to a gene; V was cut back by 5 bases and J by 5 bases. The CDR3 protein is CASSWDRLNEKLFF. DNA for the CDR3: TGTGCCAGCAGTTGGGACAGATTAAATGAAAAACTGTTTTTT.

The chain employs TRBV7-6 and TRBJ2-7; TRBD2 aligns across 7 bases. The V gene end was trimmed by 1 base and the J gene end by 4 bases; junction bases not matched to a gene: 10. CDR3 length equals 16 residues. Looked up from germline, CDR1 is SGHVS and CDR2 is FNYEAQ. The CDR3 is CASSLGGGTLFYEQYF. The CDR3 DNA reads TGTGCCAGCAGCTTAGGGGGGGGAACGTTGTTTTACGAGCAGTACTTC.

The chain is built from TRBV5-1 and TRBJ2-5; 12 nucleotides align to TRBD1. CDR1 SGHRS and CDR2 YFSETQ come from the germline V gene. V was clipped by 4 bases and J by 5 bases; unmatched bases: 9. The CDR3 has 16 amino acids. CDR3 DNA sequence: TGCGCCAGCAGCCTTAGGCCGGGACAGGGGGCCGAGACCCAGTACTTC. Amino acids: CASSLRPGQGAETQYF.

The J gene is TRBJ1-2, the V gene TRBV7-2, with 7 bases aligning to TRBD1. Germline V gene data show CDR1 as SGHTA and CDR2 as FQGNSA. There are 14 residues in the CDR3. The J segment lost 6 bases and the V segment lost 5 bases, leaving 9 bases of the junction unmatched. The CDR3 sequence is CASSPGGWADGYTF. CDR3 sequence (DNA): TGTGCCAGCAGCCCAGGGGGGTGGGCGGATGGCTACACCTTC.

The chain's CDR3 is CASRRGDIQPQHF. The CDR3 DNA is TGTGCCAGCAGACGGGGGGACATTCAGCCCCAGCATTTT. This sequence joins TRBV6-6 and TRBJ1-5; tentatively, D is TRBD1 (6 bases). This CDR3 is built from 13 residues. Trimming took 6 bases from V and 6 from J, leaving 12 bases between them. The germline gives CDR1 MNHNY, CDR2 SVGAGI (reference sequence).

The chain couples TRBV4-2 to TRBJ1-5; perhaps TRBD1 as D (5 bases). The V gene lost 6 bases and the J gene lost 0 bases, with 12 bases spanning the gap. The CDR3 consists of 15 residues. Looked up from germline, CDR1 is LGHNA and CDR2 is YNFKEQ. The CDR3 region is CASRGGVNSNQPQHF. In DNA, the CDR3 is TGTGCCAGCAGGGGAGGGGTCAATAGCAATCAGCCCCAGCATTTT.

The chain joins TRBV5-4 to TRBJ1-1; D might be TRBD1 (6 bases). Germline lookup yields CDR1 SGHNT and CDR2 YYREEE (reference sequence). The CDR3 consists of 13 residues. Trimming removed 4 bases from V and 1 base from J, with 8 bases in between. The CDR3 here is CASSLTGNTEAFF. In nucleotides, the CDR3 is TGTGCCAGCAGCCTGACAGGGAACACTGAAGCTTTCTTT. Complete variable domain (other parts from reference TRBV5-4 and TRBJ1-1): ETGVTQSPTHLIKTRGQQVTLRCSSQSGHNTVSWYQQALGQGPQFIFQYYREEENGRGNFPPRFSGLQFPNYSSELNVNALELDDSALYLCASSLTGNTEAFFGQGTRLTVV.